The 12 T cell receptor beta chains presented below share a single source sample, sequenced in a study of T cell responses to AZD1222 COVID-19 vaccine. Clones were sequenced by immunoSEQ multiplex PCR, and TCRdb holds only the in-frame ones, with some missing. The top ten clones hold 4% to 4.5% of a sample with approximately 150,000 clones, about 90% of them seen once. Sequencing was performed on peripheral blood, taken 28 days after the second dose of the MenACWY control vaccine. These receptors were collected from an adult who received the MenACWY meningococcal vaccine as a control.

V gene TRBV29-1 combines with J gene TRBJ2-3, with D hard to call. Germline CDR1 SQVTM, CDR2 ANQGSEA. CDR3 length: 11 residues. V was shortened by 4 bases and J by 4 bases, with 6 bases between the two germline ends. The CDR3: CSVAAADTQYF. CDR3 sequence (DNA): TGCAGCGTTGCGGCTGCAGATACGCAGTATTTT.

The chain joins TRBV19 to TRBJ2-1; D remains ambiguous. The V end lost 5 bases, the J end lost 3 bases, and 11 bases lay between the germline ends. The germline V gene has CDR1 LNHDA and CDR2 SQIVND (reference sequence). The CDR3 extends over 14 amino acids. This CDR3 is CASSPPQSYNEQFF. Here the CDR3 DNA reads TGTGCCAGTAGTCCCCCCCAGAGCTACAATGAGCAGTTCTTC.

CDR3 DNA: TGTGCCAGCAGCTTAGCAGGGTCGGGAACTGAAGCTTTCTTT. It codes for CASSLAGSGTEAFF. The chain links TRBV7-6 to TRBJ1-1; D not certain. The CDR3 totals 14 residues. V lost 0 bases to trimming and J lost 5 bases, with 10 bases between them. Germline-derived CDR1 and CDR2 are SGHVS and FNYEAQ.

The chain couples TRBV28 to TRBJ1-2; D perhaps matches TRBD1 (5 bases). The CDR3 has 13 residues. Germline V gene sequence: CDR1 MDHEN, CDR2 SYDVKM. V lost 9 bases, J lost 7 bases, and 18 bases lay in between. The CDR3 is CASEMGDKAGYTF. The CDR3 bases are TGTGCCAGTGAGATGGGGGATAAGGCTGGCTACACCTTC.

V and J are TRBV5-1 and TRBJ2-2; no firm D call. This CDR3 comprises 15 residues. Germline-derived CDR1 and CDR2 are SGHRS and YFSETQ. The V gene lost 0 bases and the J gene lost 4 bases, with 10 bases spanning the gap. The CDR3 coding sequence is TGCGCCAGCAGCTTGGAGTGGGGTGGCACCGGGGAGCTGTTTTTT. Its translation: CASSLEWGGTGELFF.

The V gene is TRBV27, the J gene TRBJ2-7; 8 bases map to TRBD2. The germline V gene encodes CDR1 MNHEY and CDR2 SMNVEV (reference sequence). With V trimmed by 6 bases and J by 3 bases, 13 bases remained unmatched. The CDR3 length is 16 residues. CDR3 sequence (DNA): TGTGCCAGCAGCCCGGGGTACGGGAGGGGGGGCTACGAGCAGTACTTC. Residues: CASSPGYGRGGYEQYF.

The chain uses TRBV6-6 and TRBJ1-6; no firm D call. CDR1 is MNHNY and CDR2 is SVGAGI in the germline V gene (reference sequence). The CDR3 is made up of 16 amino acids. V was trimmed by 5 bases and J by 8 bases, leaving 19 bases between them. The CDR3 sequence is CASSNLGRRLDSPLHF. Here the CDR3 DNA reads TGTGCCAGCAGTAATCTTGGAAGGCGTCTTGATTCACCCCTCCACTTT.

This clone was detected only once. The V and J genes are TRBV28 and TRBJ1-2; the match to TRBD1 covers 7 bases. V dropped 3 bases and J dropped 5; count of bases not matched to a gene: 6. Germline CDR1 MDHEN, CDR2 SYDVKM. The CDR3 totals 14 residues. CDR3 sequence: CASSFGTATYGYTF. DNA for the CDR3: TGTGCCAGCAGTTTCGGGACAGCCACTTATGGCTACACCTTC.

This clone has more than one count but fewer than ten. The chain links TRBV2 to TRBJ2-2; D gene unclear. CDR1 and CDR2 (germline): SNHLY, FYNNEI. CDR3 length equals 13 residues. V dropped 5 bases and J dropped 6 bases, with 10 bases sitting between them. CDR3 sequence reads: CASSQELAGELFF. The CDR3, as DNA: TGTGCCAGCAGTCAGGAGTTGGCCGGGGAGCTGTTTTTT.

The chain combines TRBV30 with TRBJ1-5, with 10 bases identical to TRBD1. The CDR3 has 13 amino acids. After removal of 5 bases from V and 7 bases from J, the junction contained 5 bases not matched to a gene. Germline values: CDR1 GTSNPN, CDR2 SVGIG (reference sequence). The CDR3 reads CAWGTGDEQPQHF. CDR3 in DNA: TGTGCCTGGGGGACAGGGGACGAACAGCCCCAGCATTTT. The full variable domain, in which reference TRBV30 and TRBJ1-5 provide the parts outside the CDR3, is SQTIHQWPATLVQPVGSPLSLECTVEGTSNPNLYWYRQAAGRGLQLLFYSVGIGQISSEVPQNLSASRPQDRQFILSSKKLLLSDSGFYLCAWGTGDEQPQHFGDGTRLSIL.

J is TRBJ2-6 and V is TRBV29-1; the D call may be TRBD1 or TRBD2 (5 bases each). The CDR3 runs to 14 residues. V was cut by 5 bases and J by 10 bases, with 18 bases left in between. The germline V gene encodes CDR1 SQVTM and CDR2 ANQGSEA. The CDR3 here is CSVLGVSIDNVLTF. Here the CDR3 DNA reads TGCAGCGTTTTGGGGGTTTCAATAGATAACGTCCTGACTTTC.

This clone came up once. This rearrangement joins TRBV6-2 or TRBV6-3 to TRBJ1-5; no reliable D call. The V end lost 4 bases, the J end lost 3 bases, and 13 bases lay between the germline ends. This CDR3 is 15 amino acids long. CDR1 MNHEY and CDR2 SVGEGT come from the germline V gene. The CDR3 reads CASSLRLGYNQPQHF. Written as DNA, the CDR3 is TGTGCCAGCAGTTTGCGTTTGGGGTACAATCAGCCCCAGCATTTT.